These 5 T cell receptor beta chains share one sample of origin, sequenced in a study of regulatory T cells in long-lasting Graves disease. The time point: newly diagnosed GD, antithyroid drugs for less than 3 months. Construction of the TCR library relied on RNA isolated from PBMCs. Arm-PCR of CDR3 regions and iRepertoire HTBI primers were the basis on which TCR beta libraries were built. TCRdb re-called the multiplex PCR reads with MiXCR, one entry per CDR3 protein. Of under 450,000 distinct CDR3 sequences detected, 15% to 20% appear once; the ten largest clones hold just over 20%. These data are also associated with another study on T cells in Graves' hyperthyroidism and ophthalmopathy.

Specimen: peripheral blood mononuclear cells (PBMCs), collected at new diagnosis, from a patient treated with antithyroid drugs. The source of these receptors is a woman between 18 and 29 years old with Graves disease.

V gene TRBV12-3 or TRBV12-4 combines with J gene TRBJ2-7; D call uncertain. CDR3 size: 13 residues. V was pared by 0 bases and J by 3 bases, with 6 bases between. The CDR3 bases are TGTGCCAGCAGTTTAGCACAACTCTACGAGCAGTACTTC. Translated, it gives CASSLAQLYEQYF.

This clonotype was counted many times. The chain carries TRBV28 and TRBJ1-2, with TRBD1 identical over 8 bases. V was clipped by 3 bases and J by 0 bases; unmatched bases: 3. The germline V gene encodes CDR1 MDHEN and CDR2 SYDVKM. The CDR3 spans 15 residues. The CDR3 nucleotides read TGTGCCAGCAGTTTGACAGGGGATGCTAACTATGGCTACACCTTC. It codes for CASSLTGDANYGYTF.

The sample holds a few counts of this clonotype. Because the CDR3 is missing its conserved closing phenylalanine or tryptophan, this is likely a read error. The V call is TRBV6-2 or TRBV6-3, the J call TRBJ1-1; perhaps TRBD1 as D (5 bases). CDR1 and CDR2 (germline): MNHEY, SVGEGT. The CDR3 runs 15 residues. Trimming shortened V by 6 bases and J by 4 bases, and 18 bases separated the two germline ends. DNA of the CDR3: TGTGCCAGCAGGGGGTCCAGGGCCCTATCCACTGAAGCTTTCCTT. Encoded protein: CASRGSRALSTEAFL.

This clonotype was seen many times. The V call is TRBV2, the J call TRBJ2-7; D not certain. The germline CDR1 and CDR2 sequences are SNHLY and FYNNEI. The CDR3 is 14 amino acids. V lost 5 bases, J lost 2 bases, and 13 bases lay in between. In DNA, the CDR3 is TGTGCCAGCAGTCCGAGCCCTAAAACCTACGAGCAGTACTTC. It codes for CASSPSPKTYEQYF.

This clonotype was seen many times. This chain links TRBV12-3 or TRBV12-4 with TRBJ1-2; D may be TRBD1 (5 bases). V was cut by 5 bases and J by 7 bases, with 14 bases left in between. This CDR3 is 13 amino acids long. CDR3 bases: TGTGCCAGCAGTCCGATGGCAGGGATTGGCTACACCTTC. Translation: CASSPMAGIGYTF.